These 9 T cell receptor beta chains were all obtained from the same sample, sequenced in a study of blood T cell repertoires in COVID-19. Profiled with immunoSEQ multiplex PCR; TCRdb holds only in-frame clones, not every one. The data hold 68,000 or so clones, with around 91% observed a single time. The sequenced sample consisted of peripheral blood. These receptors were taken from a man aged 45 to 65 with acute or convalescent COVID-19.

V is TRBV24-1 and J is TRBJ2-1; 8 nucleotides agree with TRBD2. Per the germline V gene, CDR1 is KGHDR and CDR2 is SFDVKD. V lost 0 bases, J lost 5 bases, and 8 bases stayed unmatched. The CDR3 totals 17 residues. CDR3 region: CATSDLSTSGAHNEQFF. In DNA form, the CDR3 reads TGTGCCACCAGTGATTTGTCAACTAGCGGAGCCCACAATGAGCAGTTCTTC.

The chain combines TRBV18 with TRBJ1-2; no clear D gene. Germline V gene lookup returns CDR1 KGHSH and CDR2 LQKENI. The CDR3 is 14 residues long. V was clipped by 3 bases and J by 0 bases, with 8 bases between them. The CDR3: CASSPSEANYGYTF. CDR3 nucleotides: TGTGCCAGCTCACCGAGTGAGGCTAACTATGGCTACACCTTC.

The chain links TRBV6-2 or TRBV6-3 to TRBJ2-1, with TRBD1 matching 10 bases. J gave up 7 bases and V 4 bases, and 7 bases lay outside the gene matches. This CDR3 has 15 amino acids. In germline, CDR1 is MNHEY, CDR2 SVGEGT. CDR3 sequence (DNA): TGTGCCAGCAGTTCCCGGGACAGGGGTGGAAATGAGCAGTTCTTC. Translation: CASSSRDRGGNEQFF.

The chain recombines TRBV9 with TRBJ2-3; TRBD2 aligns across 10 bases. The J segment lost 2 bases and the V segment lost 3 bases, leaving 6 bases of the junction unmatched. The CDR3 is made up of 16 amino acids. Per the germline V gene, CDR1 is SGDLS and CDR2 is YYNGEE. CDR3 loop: CASSETGTSDTDTQYF. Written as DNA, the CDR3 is TGTGCCAGCAGCGAAACCGGGACTAGCGACACAGATACGCAGTATTTT.

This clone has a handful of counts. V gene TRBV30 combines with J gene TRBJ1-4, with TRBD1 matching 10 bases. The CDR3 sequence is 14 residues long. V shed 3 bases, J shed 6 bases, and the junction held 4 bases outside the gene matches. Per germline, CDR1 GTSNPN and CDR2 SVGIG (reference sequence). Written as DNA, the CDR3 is TGTGCCTGGAGCCCTGGGACAGGGGATGAAAAACTGTTTTTT. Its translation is CAWSPGTGDEKLFF. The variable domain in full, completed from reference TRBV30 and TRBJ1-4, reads SQTIHQWPATLVQPVGSPLSLECTVEGTSNPNLYWYRQAAGRGLQLLFYSVGIGQISSEVPQNLSASRPQDRQFILSSKKLLLSDSGFYLCAWSPGTGDEKLFFGSGTQLSVL.

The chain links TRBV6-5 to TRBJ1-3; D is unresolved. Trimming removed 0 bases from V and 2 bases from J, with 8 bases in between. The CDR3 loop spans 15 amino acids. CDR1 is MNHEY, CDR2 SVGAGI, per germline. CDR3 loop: CASSYSRVAGNTIYF. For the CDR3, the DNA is TGTGCCAGCAGTTACTCGAGGGTCGCTGGAAACACCATATATTTT.

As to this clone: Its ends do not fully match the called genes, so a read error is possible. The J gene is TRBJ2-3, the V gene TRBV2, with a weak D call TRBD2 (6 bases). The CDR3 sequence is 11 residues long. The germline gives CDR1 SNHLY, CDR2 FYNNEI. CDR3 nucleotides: TGTGCCAGCACATCCGGGAGTACGAAGTATTTT. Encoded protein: CASTSGSTKYF. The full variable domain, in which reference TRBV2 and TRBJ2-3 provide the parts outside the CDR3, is EPEVTQTPSHQVTQMGQEVILRCVPISNHLYFYWYRQILGQKVEFLVSFYNNEISEKSEIFDDQFSVERPDGSNFTLKIRSTKLEDSAMYFCASTSGSTKYFGPGTRLTVL.

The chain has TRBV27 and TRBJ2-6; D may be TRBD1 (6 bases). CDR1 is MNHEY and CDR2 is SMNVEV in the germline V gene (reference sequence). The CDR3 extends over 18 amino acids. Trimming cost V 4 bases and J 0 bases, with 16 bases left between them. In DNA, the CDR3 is TGTGCCAGCAGTTCCCCAGGGGCGCTTGTCTCTGGGGCCAACGTCCTGACTTTC. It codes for CASSSPGALVSGANVLTF.

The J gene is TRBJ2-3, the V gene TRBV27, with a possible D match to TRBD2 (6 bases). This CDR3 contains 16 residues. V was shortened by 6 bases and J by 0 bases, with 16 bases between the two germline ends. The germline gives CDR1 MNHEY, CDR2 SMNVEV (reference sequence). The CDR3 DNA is TGTGCCAGCAGCCAGCGGCGGGGAGCTAGCACAGATACGCAGTATTTT. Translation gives CASSQRRGASTDTQYF.